These 15 T cell receptor beta chains came from one sample sequenced in a study of T-cell reconstitution after alpha-beta-depleted transplantation in children. Preparation of the TCRbeta library involved a method that used unique molecular identifiers. From the PCR reads, TCRdb called clonotypes with MiXCR, one entry per CDR3 protein. The sample includes roughly 500,000 distinct CDR3 sequences, around 13% of them seen just once. This material consisted of PBMCs from the stem cell graft donor, taken from the stem cell graft. All receptors derive from a human donor who donated a stem cell graft to a child with combined immunodeficiency.

This rearrangement joins TRBV6-5 to TRBJ2-5; D may be TRBD1 or TRBD2 (5 bases each). V shed 2 bases and J shed 8 bases, with 15 bases lying between them. Looked up from germline, CDR1 is MNHEY and CDR2 is SVGAGI. The CDR3 has 14 amino acids. As DNA, the CDR3 is TGTGCCAGCAGTTACGCCGGGACCCCCTTCACCCAGTACTTC. It codes for CASSYAGTPFTQYF.

The gene calls are TRBV9 and TRBJ2-2, with D possibly TRBD1 on 6 matching bases. Germline V gives CDR1 SGDLS, CDR2 YYNGEE. V lost 0 bases and J 8 bases, leaving 17 bases between the germline ends. The CDR3 covers 16 residues. The CDR3 loop reads CASSVVVDRQTGELFF. The CDR3 DNA reads TGTGCCAGCAGCGTAGTGGTGGACAGACAAACGGGGGAGCTGTTTTTT.

V and J are TRBV4-3 and TRBJ1-5; TRBD1 matches at 8 bases. With V trimmed by 0 bases and J by 7 bases, 8 bases remained unmatched. This CDR3 spans 16 amino acids. Germline-derived CDR1 and CDR2 are LGHNA and YSLEER. The CDR3 region has the DNA TGCGCCAGCAGCCAAGATACTGGGACAGGTGGACAGCCCCAGCATTTT. Its translation: CASSQDTGTGGQPQHF.

This clonotype was observed many times. The V and J genes are TRBV9 and TRBJ2-1; D ambiguous. Germline-derived CDR1 and CDR2 are SGDLS and YYNGEE. Trimming left V 1 base short and J 4 bases short, with 15 bases between. The CDR3 spans 16 residues. CDR3 DNA: TGTGCCAGCAGCGTACTCGCTGGAGTGGAGTACAATGAGCAGTTCTTC. Its protein product is CASSVLAGVEYNEQFF.

Ten or more counts support this clonotype. The chain has TRBV7-2 and TRBJ2-3; 8 bases line up with TRBD1. The trim removed 3 bases at V and 3 bases at J, leaving 8 bases unmatched. The CDR3 is made up of 16 amino acids. Looked up from germline, CDR1 is SGHTA and CDR2 is FQGNSA. The CDR3 reads CASSFAAGGWTDTQYF. CDR3 nucleotide sequence: TGTGCCAGCAGCTTCGCCGCAGGGGGCTGGACAGATACGCAGTATTTT.

There are a few counts of this clonotype. The gene calls are TRBV30 and TRBJ2-1, with a possible D match to TRBD1 (6 bases). Germline CDR1 reads GTSNPN; CDR2 reads SVGIG (reference sequence). V was pared by 3 bases and J by 7 bases, with 19 bases between. The CDR3 length is 15 residues. CDR3 region: CAWSVGAGVYNEQFF. DNA for the CDR3: TGTGCCTGGAGCGTGGGGGCAGGGGTTTATAATGAGCAGTTCTTC.

A few counts support this clonotype. This chain joins TRBV12-3 or TRBV12-4 and TRBJ1-1; tentatively, D is TRBD1 (5 bases). CDR3 length: 14 residues. Trimming stripped 10 bases from V and 1 base from J, with 16 bases between. CDR3 residues: CATAAVGGNTEAFF. The CDR3 DNA follows: TGTGCCACCGCTGCTGTCGGGGGGAACACTGAAGCTTTCTTT.

This clonotype came up many times. The rearrangement links TRBV12-3 or TRBV12-4 to TRBJ2-1; D may be TRBD2 (5 bases). Trimming pared 3 bases from V and 5 bases from J, leaving 14 bases between. CDR3 length: 15 amino acids. The CDR3 spells CASSFSWELNNEQFF. The CDR3 bases are TGTGCCAGCAGTTTTTCGTGGGAGCTAAACAATGAGCAGTTCTTC.

This clonotype was recorded at least ten times. The rearrangement joins TRBV28 to TRBJ2-7; D gene uncertain. Germline V gene data show CDR1 as MDHEN and CDR2 as SYDVKM. There are 11 residues in the CDR3. The ends were cut back, 3 bases at V and 7 bases at J, with 7 bases in the middle. The CDR3 region has the DNA TGTGCCAGCAGTTTTAGACGGGAGCAGTACTTC. The encoded protein is CASSFRREQYF. Combining the CDR3 with reference TRBV28 and TRBJ2-7 gives the whole variable domain DVKVTQSSRYLVKRTGEKVFLECVQDMDHENMFWYRQDPGLGLRLIYFSYDVKMKEKGDIPEGYSVSREKKERFSLILESASTNQTSMYLCASSFRREQYFGPGTRLTVT.

The table lists this clonotype with many counts. The rearrangement uses TRBV6-1 and TRBJ2-2; D call uncertain. Germline CDR1 is MNHNS and CDR2 is SASEGT. There are 13 residues in the CDR3. Trimming removed 10 bases at V and 5 bases at J, with 14 bases between. DNA of the CDR3: TGTGCCACCGTCTTCTGGGATACCGGGGAGCTGTTTTTT. This translates into CATVFWDTGELFF.

This clonotype was seen at least ten times. V gene TRBV29-1 combines with J gene TRBJ2-7; 9 bases fit TRBD1. The length of the CDR3 is 15 residues. Germline V lookup: CDR1 SQVTM, CDR2 ANQGSEA. J gave up 3 bases and V 0 bases, and 6 bases lay outside the gene matches. CDR3 sequence reads: CSVEDPGQGIYEQYF. The CDR3 DNA reads as TGCAGCGTTGAAGACCCGGGACAGGGTATCTACGAGCAGTACTTC.

In this sample, this clonotype turned up many times. The rearrangement joins TRBV11-1 to TRBJ2-1; TRBD2 agrees at 13 bases. The CDR3 is made up of 15 amino acids. Germline V gene data show CDR1 as SGHAT and CDR2 as FQDESV (reference sequence). V trimming: 4 bases; J trimming: 7 bases; junction bases outside the gene matches: 4. The CDR3 region is CASSYTSGGANEQFF. In DNA, the CDR3 is TGTGCCAGCAGCTATACTAGCGGGGGGGCGAATGAGCAGTTCTTC. The whole variable domain, remainder taken from reference TRBV11-1 and TRBJ2-1, is EAEVAQSPRYKITEKSQAVAFWCDPISGHATLYWYRQILGQGPELLVQFQDESVVDDSQLPKDRFSAERLKGVDSTLKIQPAELGDSAMYLCASSYTSGGANEQFFGPGTRLTVL.

CDR3 nucleotide sequence: TGTGCCAGCAACCGACTAGGAGAAGAGACCCAGTACTTC. This encodes CASNRLGEETQYF. This chain uses TRBV7-6 with TRBJ2-5, with D possibly being TRBD2 (6 bases). This CDR3 contains 13 residues. Germline assignment: CDR1 SGHVS and CDR2 FNYEAQ. V was pared by 7 bases and J by 3 bases, with 12 bases between.

This clonotype was found many times. The chain employs TRBV27 and TRBJ2-1, with D tentatively TRBD1 or TRBD2 (5 bases each). The CDR3 contains 13 residues. CDR1 is MNHEY, CDR2 SMNVEV, per germline (reference sequence). Between the trimmed V and J ends, which lost 5 bases and 6 bases, there was a span of 11 bases. The CDR3 loop is CASSRDPSNEQFF. CDR3 DNA: TGTGCCAGCAGTCGGGACCCATCCAATGAGCAGTTCTTC.

This clonotype was counted a few times. The chain joins TRBV5-1 to TRBJ2-5, with TRBD1 as a possible D gene (6 bases). There are 14 residues in the CDR3. Germline loops: CDR1 SGHRS, CDR2 YFSETQ. V was shortened by 3 bases and J by 2 bases, with 11 bases between the two germline ends. CDR3 region: CASSWQQGQETQYF. DNA for the CDR3: TGCGCCAGCAGCTGGCAACAGGGTCAAGAGACCCAGTACTTC.